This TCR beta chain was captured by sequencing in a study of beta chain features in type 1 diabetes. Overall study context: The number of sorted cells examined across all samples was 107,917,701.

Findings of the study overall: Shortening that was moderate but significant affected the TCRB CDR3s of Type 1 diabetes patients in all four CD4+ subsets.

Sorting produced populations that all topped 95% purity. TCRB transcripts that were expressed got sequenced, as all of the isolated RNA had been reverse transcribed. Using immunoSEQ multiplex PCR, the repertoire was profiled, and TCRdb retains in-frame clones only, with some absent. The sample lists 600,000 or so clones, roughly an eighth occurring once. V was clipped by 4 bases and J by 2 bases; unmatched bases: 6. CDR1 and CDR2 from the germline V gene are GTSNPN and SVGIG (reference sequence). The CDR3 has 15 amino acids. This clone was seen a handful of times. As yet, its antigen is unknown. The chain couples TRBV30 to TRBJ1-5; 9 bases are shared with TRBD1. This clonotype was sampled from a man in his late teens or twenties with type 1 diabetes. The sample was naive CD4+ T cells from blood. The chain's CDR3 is CAWTEQGAGNQPQHF. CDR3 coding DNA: TGTGCCTGGACCGAACAGGGGGCTGGCAATCAGCCCCAGCATTTT. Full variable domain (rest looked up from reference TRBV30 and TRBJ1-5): SQTIHQWPATLVQPVGSPLSLECTVEGTSNPNLYWYRQAAGRGLQLLFYSVGIGQISSEVPQNLSASRPQDRQFILSSKKLLLSDSGFYLCAWTEQGAGNQPQHFGDGTRLSIL.